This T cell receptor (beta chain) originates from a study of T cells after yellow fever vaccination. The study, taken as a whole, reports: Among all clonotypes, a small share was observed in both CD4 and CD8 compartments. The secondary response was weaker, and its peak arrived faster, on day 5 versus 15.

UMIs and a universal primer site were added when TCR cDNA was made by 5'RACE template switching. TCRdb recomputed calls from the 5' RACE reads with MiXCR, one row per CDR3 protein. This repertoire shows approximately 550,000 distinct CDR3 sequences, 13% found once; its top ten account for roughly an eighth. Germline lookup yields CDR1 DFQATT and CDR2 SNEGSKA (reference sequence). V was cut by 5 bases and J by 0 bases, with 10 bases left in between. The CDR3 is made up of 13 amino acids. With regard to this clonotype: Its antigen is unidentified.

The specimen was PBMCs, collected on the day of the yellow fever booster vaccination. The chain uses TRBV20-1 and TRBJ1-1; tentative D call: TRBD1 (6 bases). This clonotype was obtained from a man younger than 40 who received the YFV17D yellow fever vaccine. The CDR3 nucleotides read TGCAGTGCTGGGGGGGCGGTGAACACTGAAGCTTTCTTT. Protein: CSAGGAVNTEAFF.